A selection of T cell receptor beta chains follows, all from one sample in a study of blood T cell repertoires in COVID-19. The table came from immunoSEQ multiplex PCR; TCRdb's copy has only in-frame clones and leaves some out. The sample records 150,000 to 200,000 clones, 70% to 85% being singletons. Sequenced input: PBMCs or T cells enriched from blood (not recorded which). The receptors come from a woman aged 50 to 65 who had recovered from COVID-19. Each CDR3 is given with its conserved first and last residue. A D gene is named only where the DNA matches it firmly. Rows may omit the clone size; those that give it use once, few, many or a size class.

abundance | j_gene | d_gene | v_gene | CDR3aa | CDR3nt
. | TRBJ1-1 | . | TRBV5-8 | CASSLQGSTEAFF | TGTGCCAGCAGCCTACAGGGTAGCACTGAAGCTTTCTTT
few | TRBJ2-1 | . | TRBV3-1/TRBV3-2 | CASSHRDIVKDEQFF | TGTGCCAGCAGCCACCGGGACATAGTTAAAGATGAGCAGTTCTTC
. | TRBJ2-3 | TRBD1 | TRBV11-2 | CASRIPGQGAPFDTQYF | TGTGCCAGCAGGATTCCGGGGCAGGGGGCTCCCTTCGATACGCAGTATTTT
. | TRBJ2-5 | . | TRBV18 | CASSPLGRDPQETQYF | TGTGCCAGCTCACCACTAGGGCGGGACCCACAAGAGACCCAGTACTTC
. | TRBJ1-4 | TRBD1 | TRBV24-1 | CATFDRGSILTNEKLFF | TGTGCCACATTCGACAGGGGGTCTATTCTCACTAATGAAAAACTGTTTTTT
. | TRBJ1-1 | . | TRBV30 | CAWTHTGNTEAFF | TGTGCCTGGACGCACACAGGGAACACTGAAGCTTTCTTT
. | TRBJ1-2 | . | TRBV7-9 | CASSLAGIYGYTF | TGTGCCAGCAGCTTAGCCGGGATCTATGGCTACACCTTC
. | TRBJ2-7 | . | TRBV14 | CASSHPGSPSQEQYF | TGTGCCAGCAGCCACCCGGGGAGCCCCAGTCAGGAGCAGTACTTC
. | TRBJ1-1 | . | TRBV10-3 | CAISALQGSGNTEAFF | TGTGCCATCAGTGCATTACAAGGTTCGGGGAACACTGAAGCTTTCTTT
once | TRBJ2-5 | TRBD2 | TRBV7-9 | CASSPGTSGKEETQYF | TGTGCCAGCAGCCCAGGGACTAGCGGGAAGGAAGAGACCCAGTACTTC
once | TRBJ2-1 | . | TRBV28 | CASDSQGGFRSSYNEQFF | TGTGCCAGCGACTCACAGGGGGGGTTCCGGAGCTCCTACAATGAGCAGTTCTTC
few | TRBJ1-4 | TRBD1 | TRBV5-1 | CASRRPGGKDKLFF | TGCGCCAGCAGACGACCAGGGGGGAAGGATAAACTGTTTTTT
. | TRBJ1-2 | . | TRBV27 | CASSLSSGQGGLAYTF | TGTGCCAGCAGTTTATCGAGTGGTCAGGGAGGGCTTGCCTACACCTTC
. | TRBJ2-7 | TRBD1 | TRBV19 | CASSRTGTASSYEQYF | TGTGCCAGTAGTAGAACCGGGACAGCGAGCTCCTACGAGCAGTACTTC
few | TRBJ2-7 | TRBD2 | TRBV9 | CASSVGVAGAYEQYF | TGTGCCAGCAGCGTCGGAGTAGCGGGCGCCTACGAGCAGTACTTC
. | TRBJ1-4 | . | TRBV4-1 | CASSRGALVLATNEKLFF | TGCGCCAGCAGCCGAGGAGCCTTAGTGTTGGCAACTAATGAAAAACTGTTTTTT
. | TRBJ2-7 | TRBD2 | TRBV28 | CASSSLAGASTYEQYF | TGTGCCAGCAGTTCACTAGCGGGAGCCTCCACCTACGAGCAGTACTTC
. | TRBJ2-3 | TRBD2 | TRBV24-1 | CATSDQREADTQYF | TGTGCCACCAGTGATCAGCGGGAGGCAGATACGCAGTATTTT
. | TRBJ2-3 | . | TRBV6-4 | CASSAIFRDTDTQYF | TGTGCCAGCAGTGCAATATTCCGAGACACAGATACGCAGTATTTT
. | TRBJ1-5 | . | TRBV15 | CATSRDPNSNQPQHF | TGTGCCACCAGCAGAGATCCTAACAGCAATCAGCCCCAGCATTTT
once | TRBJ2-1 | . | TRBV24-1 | CATSDGAIGSEQFF | TGTGCCACCAGTGATGGGGCTATAGGGTCTGAGCAGTTCTTC
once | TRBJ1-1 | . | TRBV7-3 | CASSPSRGHTEAFF | TGTGCCAGCAGTCCGTCGCGAGGGCACACTGAAGCTTTCTTT
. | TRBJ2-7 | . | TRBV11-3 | CASSFGGPSPDEQYF | TGTGCCAGCAGCTTCGGGGGGCCCTCTCCGGACGAGCAGTACTTC
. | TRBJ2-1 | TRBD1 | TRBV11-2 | CASSSGQGSYNEQFF | TGTGCCAGCAGCTCCGGACAGGGGTCCTACAATGAGCAGTTCTTC
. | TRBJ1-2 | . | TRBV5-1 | CASYSQGGGYTF | TGCGCCAGCTACTCACAGGGTGGAGGCTACACCTTC
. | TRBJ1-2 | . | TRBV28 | CASSLNPPAGDGYTF | TGTGCCAGCAGTTTGAACCCGCCCGCAGGGGATGGCTACACCTTC
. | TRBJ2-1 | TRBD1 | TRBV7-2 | CASSRDRGHHNEQFF | TGTGCCAGCAGCCGTGACAGGGGGCACCACAATGAGCAGTTCTTC
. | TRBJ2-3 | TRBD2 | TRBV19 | CASSSGVTSSDTQYF | TGTGCCAGTAGTAGCGGTGTGACTAGCTCAGATACGCAGTATTTT
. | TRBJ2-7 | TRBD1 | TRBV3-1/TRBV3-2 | CASSQGDRAYEQYF | TGTGCCAGCAGCCAAGGGGACAGGGCCTACGAGCAGTACTTC
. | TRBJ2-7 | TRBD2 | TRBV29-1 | CSVEDWRENNEQYF | TGCAGCGTTGAAGATTGGCGGGAGAACAACGAGCAGTACTTC
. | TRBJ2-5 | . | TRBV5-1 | CASSPGGRMETQYF | TGCGCCAGCAGCCCCGGCGGGCGGATGGAGACCCAGTACTTC
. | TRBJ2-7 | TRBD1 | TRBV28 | CASSGQGSTYEQYF | TGTGCCAGCAGTGGACAGGGATCGACCTACGAGCAGTACTTC
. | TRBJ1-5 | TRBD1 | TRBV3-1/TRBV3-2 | CASSQGTRGLGQHF | TGTGCCAGCAGCCAAGGGACGAGGGGGCTCGGGCAGCATTTT
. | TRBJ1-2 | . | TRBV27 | CASSLQGPPLDYGYTF | TGTGCCAGCAGTTTACAGGGCCCACCCCTGGACTATGGCTACACCTTC
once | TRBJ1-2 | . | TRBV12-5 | CASGYSGYGYTF | TGTGCTAGTGGTTATTCCGGGTATGGCTACACCTTC
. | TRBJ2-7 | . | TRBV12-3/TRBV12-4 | CASTIVPSGEQYF | TGTGCCAGCACAATCGTCCCCTCGGGCGAGCAGTACTTC
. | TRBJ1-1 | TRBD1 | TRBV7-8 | CASSLRDRGDTEAFF | TGTGCCAGCAGCTTAAGGGACAGGGGGGACACTGAAGCTTTCTTT
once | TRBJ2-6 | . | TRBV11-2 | CASSPGVANVLTF | TGTGCCAGCAGCCCAGGGGTCGCCAACGTCCTGACTTTC
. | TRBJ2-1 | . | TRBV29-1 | CSVGLQDSYNEQFF | TGCAGCGTTGGGTTGCAGGACTCCTACAATGAGCAGTTCTTC
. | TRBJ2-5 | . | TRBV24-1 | CATSVSGKETQYF | TGTGCCACCAGTGTCTCAGGGAAAGAGACCCAGTACTTC
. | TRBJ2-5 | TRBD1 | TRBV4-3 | CASSQARGSRRQGVWETQYF | TGCGCCAGCAGCCAAGCCCGGGGTTCCCGTAGACAGGGGGTTTGGGAGACCCAGTACTTC
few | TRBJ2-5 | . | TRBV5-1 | CASSLATGSMETQYF | TGCGCCAGCAGCTTGGCTACGGGATCCATGGAGACCCAGTACTTC
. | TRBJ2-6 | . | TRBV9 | CASSVVSAGANVLTF | TGTGCCAGCAGCGTAGTTAGTGCTGGGGCCAACGTCCTGACTTTC
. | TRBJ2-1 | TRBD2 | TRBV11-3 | CASSPGTSGNNEQFF | TGTGCCAGCAGCCCGGGGACTAGCGGGAACAATGAGCAGTTCTTC
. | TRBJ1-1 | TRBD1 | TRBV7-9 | CASSSGQGGVEAFF | TGTGCCAGCAGCTCCGGACAGGGCGGGGTCGAAGCTTTCTTT
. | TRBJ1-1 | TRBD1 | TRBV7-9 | CASSFGTGGRNTEAFF | TGTGCCAGCAGCTTCGGGACAGGGGGCCGGAACACTGAAGCTTTCTTT
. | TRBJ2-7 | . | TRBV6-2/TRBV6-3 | CASSYGGTREQYF | TGTGCCAGCAGTTACGGCGGGACCCGTGAGCAGTACTTC
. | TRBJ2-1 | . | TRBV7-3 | CASSLTRAKPNEQFF | TGTGCCAGCAGCTTAACGCGGGCCAAGCCCAATGAGCAGTTCTTC
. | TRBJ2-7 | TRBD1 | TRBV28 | CASSLDRGGSEQYF | TGTGCCAGCAGTCTTGACAGGGGTGGGTCCGAGCAGTACTTC
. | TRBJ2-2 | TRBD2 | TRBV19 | CASSIGGGTGELFF | TGTGCCAGTAGTATAGGCGGGGGAACCGGGGAGCTGTTTTTT